This T cell receptor beta chain was recorded in a study of T cell responses to AZD1222 COVID-19 vaccine. Data came from immunoSEQ multiplex PCR; TCRdb stores just in-frame clones and leaves some out. The table shows about 54,000 clones, with about 81% occurring only once. A remark on this clone: Its antigen is not identified.

Notes on the study in general: Nearly half of the spike-specific TCRs reportedly recognize variant regions that carry no mutations. All repertoire sampling was performed exclusively after the peak T cell response. Only 5 to 7 AZD1222 recipients tested seropositive at baseline.

This CDR3 contains 16 residues. V lost 2 bases and J lost 1; bases outside the gene matches: 5. Per germline, CDR1 SGHTA and CDR2 FQGTGA. This rearrangement joins TRBV7-3 to TRBJ2-5, with TRBD2 matching over 9 bases. The specimen was peripheral blood, collected on day 0 of AZD1222 vaccination. This receptor was obtained from an adult in good health. The CDR3 nucleotides are TGTGCCAGCAGCTTACAGGCTAGCGGGGCCCAAGAGACCCAGTACTTC. This encodes CASSLQASGAQETQYF.